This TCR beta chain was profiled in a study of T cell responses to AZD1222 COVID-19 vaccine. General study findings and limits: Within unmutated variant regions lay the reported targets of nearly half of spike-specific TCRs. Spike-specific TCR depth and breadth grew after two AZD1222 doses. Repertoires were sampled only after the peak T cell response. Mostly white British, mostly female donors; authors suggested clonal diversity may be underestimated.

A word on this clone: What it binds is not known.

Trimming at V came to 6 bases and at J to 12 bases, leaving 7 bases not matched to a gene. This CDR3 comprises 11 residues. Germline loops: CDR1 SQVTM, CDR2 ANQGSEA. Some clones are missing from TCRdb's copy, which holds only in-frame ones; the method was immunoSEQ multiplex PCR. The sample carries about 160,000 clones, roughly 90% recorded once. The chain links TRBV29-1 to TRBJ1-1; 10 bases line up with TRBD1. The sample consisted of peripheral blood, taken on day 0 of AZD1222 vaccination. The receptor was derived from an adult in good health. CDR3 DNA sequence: TGCAGCGTCGCGACAGGGGGCATGTCTTTCTTT. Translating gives CSVATGGMSFF.